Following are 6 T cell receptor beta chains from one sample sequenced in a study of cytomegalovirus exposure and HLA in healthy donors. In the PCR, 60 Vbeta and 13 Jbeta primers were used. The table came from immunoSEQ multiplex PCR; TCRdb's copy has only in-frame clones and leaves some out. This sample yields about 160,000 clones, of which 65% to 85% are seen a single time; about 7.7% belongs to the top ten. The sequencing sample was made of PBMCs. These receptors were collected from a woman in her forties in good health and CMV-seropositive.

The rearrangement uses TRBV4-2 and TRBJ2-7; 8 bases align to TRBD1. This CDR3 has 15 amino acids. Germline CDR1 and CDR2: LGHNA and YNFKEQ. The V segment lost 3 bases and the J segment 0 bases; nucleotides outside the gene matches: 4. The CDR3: CASSHGQGASYEQYF. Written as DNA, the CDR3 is TGTGCCAGCAGCCATGGGCAGGGGGCCTCCTACGAGCAGTACTTC.

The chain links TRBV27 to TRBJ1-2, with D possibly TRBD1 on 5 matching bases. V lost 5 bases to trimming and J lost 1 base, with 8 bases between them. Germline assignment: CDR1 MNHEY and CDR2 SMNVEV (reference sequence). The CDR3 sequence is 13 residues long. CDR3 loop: CASSPTVNYGYTF. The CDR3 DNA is TGTGCCAGCAGTCCGACAGTTAACTATGGCTACACCTTC.

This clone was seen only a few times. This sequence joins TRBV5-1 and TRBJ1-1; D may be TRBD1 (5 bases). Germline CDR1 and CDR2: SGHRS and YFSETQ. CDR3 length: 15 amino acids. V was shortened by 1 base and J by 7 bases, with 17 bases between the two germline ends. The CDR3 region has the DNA TGCGCCAGCAGCTTGTCTACAGGTCACCTCATTGAAGCTTTCTTT. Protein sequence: CASSLSTGHLIEAFF.

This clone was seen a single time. The CDR3 protein is CAWSVTQGANSPLHF. The CDR3 DNA reads as TGTGCCTGGAGTGTTACACAGGGGGCAAATTCACCCCTCCACTTT. The rearrangement uses TRBV30 and TRBJ1-6, with 9 bases identical to TRBD1. Germline assignment: CDR1 GTSNPN and CDR2 SVGIG (reference sequence). Unmatched junction bases numbered 4, after V lost 0 bases and J lost 7 bases. This CDR3 contains 15 residues.

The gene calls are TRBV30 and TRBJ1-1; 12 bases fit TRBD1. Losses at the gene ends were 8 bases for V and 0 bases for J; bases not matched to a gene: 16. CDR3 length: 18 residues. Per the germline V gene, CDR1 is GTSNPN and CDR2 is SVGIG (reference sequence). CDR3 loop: CALNRNRDRGLVNTEAFF. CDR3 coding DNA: TGTGCCCTGAACCGTAACCGGGACAGGGGGCTTGTGAACACTGAAGCTTTCTTT.

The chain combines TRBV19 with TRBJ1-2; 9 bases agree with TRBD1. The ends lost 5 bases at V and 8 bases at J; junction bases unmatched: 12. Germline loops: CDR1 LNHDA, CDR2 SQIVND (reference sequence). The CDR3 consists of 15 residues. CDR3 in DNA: TGTGCCAGTAGTGCTATGGGACAGGGCCTTACGGGCTACACCTTC. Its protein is CASSAMGQGLTGYTF.